This T cell receptor beta chain was sequenced for a study of T cells after posttransplantation cyclophosphamide. Busulfan-fludarabine conditioning, marrow transplant, and cyclophosphamide on days +3 and +4 were administered. Regarding the study as a whole: Recipient CMV seropositivity and CMV reactivation strongly tracked TRB clonality. Donor CD8+ memory clones often dominated recipient blood repertoires at later times. Blood and skin or GI T cell repertoires showed limited TRB overlap.

Clones were sequenced by immunoSEQ multiplex PCR, and TCRdb holds only the in-frame ones, with some missing. Of thousands of clones in the sample, 83% are singletons; the top ten hold roughly 6.3%. Germline-derived CDR1 and CDR2 are LNHNV and YYDKDF (reference sequence). The J segment lost 1 base and the V segment lost 6 bases, leaving 5 bases of the junction unmatched. The CDR3 length is 14 residues. Worth noting for this clone: The target antigen is unknown.

This TCR derives from a young adult male patient who received an allogeneic stem cell transplant from a related donor, was CMV-positive, and had no GVHD. The graft donor may account for some of the T cells. The chain recombines TRBV15 with TRBJ1-1, with 7 nucleotides matching TRBD1. Sequencing was performed on CD4+ T cells sorted from blood, taken about 230 days after a stem cell transplant with posttransplant cyclophosphamide. CDR3 loop: CATSWGQRNTEAFF. CDR3 coding DNA: TGTGCCACCAGTTGGGGACAGAGGAACACTGAAGCTTTCTTT. Filled out from reference TRBV15 and TRBJ1-1, the complete variable domain reads DAMVIQNPRYQVTQFGKPVTLSCSQTLNHNVMYWYQQKSSQAPKLLFHYYDKDFNNEADTPDNFQSRRPNTSFCFLDIRSPGLGDTAMYLCATSWGQRNTEAFFGQGTRLTVV.